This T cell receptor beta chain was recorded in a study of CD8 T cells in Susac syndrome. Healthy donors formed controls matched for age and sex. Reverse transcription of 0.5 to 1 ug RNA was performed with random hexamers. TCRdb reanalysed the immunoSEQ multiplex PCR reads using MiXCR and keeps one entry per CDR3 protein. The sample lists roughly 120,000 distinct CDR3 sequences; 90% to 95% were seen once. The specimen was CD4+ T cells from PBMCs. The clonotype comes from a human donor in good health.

CDR3 coding DNA: TGTGCCAGCAGTCGCGGGACAGCCTACGAGCAGTACTTC. This encodes CASSRGTAYEQYF. The rearrangement links TRBV12-3 or TRBV12-4 to TRBJ2-7, with D maybe TRBD1 (7 bases). The length of the CDR3 is 13 residues. V lost 5 bases and J lost 2, with 10 bases in between.